The sequence of this T cell receptor beta chain was determined in a study of blood T cells in healthy people across ages. The CDR3 runs 15 residues. Trimming shortened V by 0 bases and J by 3 bases, and 14 bases separated the two germline ends. CDR1 and CDR2 from the germline V gene are DFQATT and SNEGSKA (reference sequence). This clonotype was counted a few times. A second PCR of roughly 6 to 12 cycles used a sample-barcoded 5' primer and a J-beta primer mix. TCRdb reprocessed the 5' RACE reads via MiXCR and lists one record per CDR3 protein. This table holds fewer than 2 million distinct CDR3 sequences, 39% found once.

The TCR sequence derives from a human donor in good health. This chain connects TRBV20-1 to TRBJ2-5; no clear D. The sequencing sample was made of blood. The CDR3 DNA is TGCAGTGCTAGAGACTATGGACGGGTAGAAGAGACCCAGTACTTC. It specifies CSARDYGRVEETQYF.